The rows below give T cell receptor beta chains drawn from one sample of a study of lymphopenia after photon versus proton radiotherapy. Using immunoSEQ multiplex PCR, the repertoire was profiled, and TCRdb retains in-frame clones only, with some absent. The data show about 160,000 clones, around 85% seen once. The material was peripheral blood, obtained from a patient treated with photon-based radiotherapy. The receptors originated from a man in his forties or fifties with gastric cancer. Both conserved end residues are part of each CDR3. The D gene is left open where the match is weak. Some rows have no size entry. The others give once, few or many, or a class for an expanded clone.

V gene	clone size	J gene	CDR3 length	D gene	CDR3 protein	CDR3 DNA
TRBV4-1	few	TRBJ2-7	13	.	CASSQVLDYEQYF	TGCGCCAGCAGCCAAGTGCTGGACTACGAGCAGTACTTC
TRBV5-6	.	TRBJ2-3	15	.	CASRLIAEVGDTQYF	TGTGCCAGCAGACTTATAGCGGAGGTTGGAGATACGCAGTATTTT
TRBV7-6	.	TRBJ2-7	16	.	CASSSKRAPISYEQYF	TGTGCCAGCAGCTCTAAGCGGGCCCCGATCTCCTACGAGCAGTACTTC
TRBV18	.	TRBJ1-1	13	.	CASSPSVVTEAFF	TGTGCCAGCTCACCGAGCGTGGTGACTGAAGCTTTCTTT
TRBV11-3	.	TRBJ2-1	14	TRBD1	CASSDFTRGREQFF	TGTGCCAGCAGCGATTTCACTAGGGGGCGTGAGCAGTTCTTC
TRBV7-9	.	TRBJ1-2	13	.	CASSSGRGDGYTF	TGTGCCAGCAGCTCGGGCCGAGGGGATGGCTACACCTTC
TRBV19	.	TRBJ1-1	15	TRBD1	CASSTQGALWTEAFF	TGTGCCAGTAGTACACAGGGGGCGTTATGGACTGAAGCTTTCTTT
TRBV28	.	TRBJ2-7	14	TRBD1	CASSRTGFSYEQYF	TGTGCCAGCAGCCGGACAGGGTTCTCCTACGAGCAGTACTTC
TRBV4-3	.	TRBJ2-2	18	TRBD2	CASSQEHGTSDFTGELFF	TGCGCCAGCAGCCAAGAACACGGGACTAGCGATTTCACCGGGGAGCTGTTTTTT
TRBV12-2	.	TRBJ2-7	14	.	CASRLARSCYEQYF	TGTGCAAGTCGCTTAGCAAGGTCCTGCTACGAGCAGTACTTC
TRBV5-4	.	TRBJ1-1	13	.	CASSLQGTRGAFF	TGTGCCAGCAGCTTACAGGGAACGCGGGGAGCTTTCTTT
TRBV15	.	TRBJ1-4	16	TRBD1	CATSRPRDSLNEKLFF	TGTGCCACCAGCAGACCCCGGGACAGCCTTAATGAAAAACTGTTTTTT
TRBV4-1	.	TRBJ2-5	17	TRBD2	CASSQVGGTGYQETQYF	TGCGCCAGCAGCCAAGTGGGAGGGACGGGGTACCAAGAGACCCAGTACTTC
TRBV7-9	.	TRBJ1-2	13	.	CASSRGLDYGYTF	TGTGCCAGCAGCCGCGGCCTTGACTATGGCTACACCTTC
TRBV5-1	.	TRBJ2-7	17	TRBD1	CASSADLQGAPAYEQYF	TGCGCCAGCAGCGCCGACCTACAGGGGGCGCCGGCCTACGAGCAGTACTTC
TRBV5-6	.	TRBJ2-3	15	TRBD2	CASSSWTSDGDTQYF	TGTGCCAGCAGCTCCTGGACTAGCGATGGAGATACGCAGTATTTT
TRBV7-6	.	TRBJ2-1	15	TRBD2	CASSDPSGRADEQFF	TGTGCCAGCAGCGATCCTAGCGGGAGGGCTGATGAGCAGTTCTTC
TRBV10-3	.	TRBJ2-7	13	.	CAISPGPSYEQYF	TGTGCCATCAGCCCGGGCCCCTCCTACGAGCAGTACTTC
TRBV29-1	.	TRBJ2-7	16	TRBD2	CSASTSGRTPSAEQYF	TGCAGCGCTTCGACTAGCGGGAGGACCCCTTCCGCCGAGCAGTACTTC
TRBV6-1	.	TRBJ1-5	15	TRBD1	CASRGTGFSNQPQHF	TGTGCCAGCAGAGGGACAGGGTTTAGCAATCAGCCCCAGCATTTT
TRBV6-5	.	TRBJ2-7	15	.	CASSYWQGSGYEQYF	TGTGCCAGCAGTTACTGGCAGGGCTCGGGCTACGAGCAGTACTTC
TRBV7-9	.	TRBJ2-7	16	TRBD1	CASSLAPRTGGYEQYF	TGTGCCAGCAGCTTAGCGCCGAGGACAGGGGGCTACGAGCAGTACTTC
TRBV9	.	TRBJ2-1	16	.	CASSVGVDPTVSEQFF	TGTGCCAGCAGCGTAGGAGTTGACCCAACAGTCTCTGAGCAGTTCTTC
TRBV2	once	TRBJ2-7	13	TRBD1	CASNAQGLNEQYF	TGTGCCAGCAATGCACAGGGGTTAAACGAGCAGTACTTC
TRBV7-2	.	TRBJ1-1	14	TRBD1	CASSKDRVNTEAFF	TGTGCCAGCAGCAAGGACAGGGTCAACACTGAAGCTTTCTTT
TRBV2	.	TRBJ2-1	14	.	CASKGTSPNNEQFF	TGTGCCAGCAAGGGGACCTCTCCTAACAATGAGCAGTTCTTC
TRBV27	.	TRBJ2-7	16	.	CASSNYFSRASREQYF	TGTGCCAGCAGTAATTATTTCAGCAGGGCCTCGCGCGAGCAGTACTTC
TRBV5-1	.	TRBJ1-1	12	.	CASSDMATEAFF	TGCGCCAGCAGCGACATGGCCACTGAAGCTTTCTTT
TRBV19	.	TRBJ1-2	12	TRBD1	CASSILGQAVAF	TGTGCCAGTAGTATTTTGGGACAGGCGGTCGCCTTC
TRBV5-1	.	TRBJ2-7	13	.	CASSLDGSYEQYF	TGCGCCAGCAGCTTAGACGGCTCCTACGAGCAGTACTTC
TRBV5-4	.	TRBJ2-7	14	TRBD1	CASSLAGQGGLRVF	TGTGCCAGCAGCTTGGCAGGACAGGGGGGATTAAGGGTCTTC
TRBV5-1	.	TRBJ1-3	14	.	CASSPTSSGNTIYF	TGCGCCAGCAGCCCTACGTCCTCTGGAAACACCATATATTTT
TRBV28	.	TRBJ1-2	14	TRBD1	CASGDRGGSYGYTF	TGTGCCAGCGGCGACAGGGGGGGCAGCTATGGCTACACCTTC
TRBV2	.	TRBJ2-1	16	TRBD2	CASAVPGTRSSNEQFF	TGTGCCTCAGCGGTTCCCGGGACTAGATCTTCCAATGAGCAGTTCTTC
TRBV6-4	.	TRBJ1-1	18	.	CASSGPLHRDTKNTEAFF	TGTGCCAGCAGTGGCCCCCTCCACCGGGACACTAAGAACACTGAAGCTTTCTTT
TRBV28	.	TRBJ2-1	14	TRBD2	CASSVAGGYNEQFF	TGTGCCAGCAGTGTAGCGGGAGGGTACAATGAGCAGTTCTTC
TRBV6-1	few	TRBJ2-7	16	.	CASSEVPGTISYEQYF	TGTGCCAGCAGTGAAGTGCCGGGGACCATCTCCTACGAGCAGTACTTC
TRBV27	.	TRBJ2-7	15	TRBD2	CASSRSSGRSYEQYF	TGTGCCAGCAGTAGATCTAGCGGGAGGAGCTACGAGCAGTACTTC
TRBV29-1	.	TRBJ2-7	13	.	CSVHRSRTYEQYF	TGCAGCGTTCACAGGTCGCGGACCTACGAGCAGTACTTC
TRBV7-2	.	TRBJ1-6	14	.	CASSLGPINSPLHF	TGTGCCAGCAGCTTAGGGCCGATAAATTCACCCCTCCACTTT
TRBV28	.	TRBJ1-2	12	.	CASSLQGDGYTF	TGTGCCAGCAGTCTTCAGGGAGATGGCTACACCTTC
TRBV28	.	TRBJ1-2	13	.	CASSYRAPYGYTF	TGTGCCAGCAGTTACAGGGCCCCCTATGGCTACACCTTC
TRBV5-1	.	TRBJ1-1	15	TRBD1	CASSWGTGELTEAFF	TGCGCCAGCAGCTGGGGGACAGGGGAGCTCACTGAAGCTTTCTTT
TRBV7-2	.	TRBJ1-1	13	.	CASSPDWGTEAFF	TGTGCCAGCAGCCCCGATTGGGGGACTGAAGCTTTCTTT
TRBV5-6	.	TRBJ2-3	15	TRBD2	CASSLGRGDTDTQYF	TGTGCCAGCAGCTTGGGGCGGGGGGACACAGATACGCAGTATTTT
TRBV30	.	TRBJ2-1	14	TRBD2	CAWSPLAGYNEQFF	TGTGCCTGGAGTCCACTAGCGGGATACAATGAGCAGTTCTTC
TRBV5-1	once	TRBJ1-1	13	.	CASSFRVNTEAFF	TGCGCCAGCAGCTTTAGGGTGAACACTGAAGCTTTCTTT
TRBV11-2	once	TRBJ1-3	18	TRBD1	CASSFLGQGVSAGNTIYF	TGTGCCAGCAGCTTTTTGGGACAGGGAGTTTCCGCGGGAAACACCATATATTTT
TRBV30	.	TRBJ1-2	14	.	CAWSRAGTNYGYTF	TGTGCCTGGAGTAGGGCAGGCACTAACTATGGCTACACCTTC
TRBV27	.	TRBJ2-3	15	TRBD2	CASSDVLAGDNTQYF	TGTGCCAGCAGTGATGTACTAGCGGGAGATAATACGCAGTATTTT
TRBV6-1	.	TRBJ1-5	15	TRBD1	CATIYRGPGNQPQHF	TGTGCCACAATTTACAGGGGGCCAGGAAATCAGCCCCAGCATTTT
TRBV15	.	TRBJ1-1	15	.	CATSRDLTGHTEAFF	TGTGCCACCAGCAGAGATTTAACGGGGCACACTGAAGCTTTCTTT
TRBV5-6	.	TRBJ2-2	15	TRBD1	CASSLAGRGTGELFF	TGTGCCAGCAGCTTGGCCGGCAGGGGGACCGGGGAGCTGTTTTTT
TRBV6-4	.	TRBJ2-3	19	.	CASRVGQSKKVGITDTQYF	TGTGCCAGCAGGGTCGGGCAGTCAAAAAAAGTTGGGATCACAGATACGCAGTATTTT
TRBV28	.	TRBJ1-5	14	TRBD1	CASMVDRASQPQHF	TGTGCCAGCATGGTTGACAGGGCGTCTCAGCCCCAGCATTTT